This is a list of T cell receptor beta chains from one sample in a study of cytotoxic CD8 clonotypes in ibrutinib-treated CLL. The protocol was immunoSEQ multiplex PCR, while the TCRdb copy is restricted to in-frame clones and leaves out a portion. The top ten hold 15% of the sample, which has hundreds of thousands of clones, less than 75% seen once. The sample consisted of PBMCs, taken after 24 months of ibrutinib treatment. Receptor source: a human donor with chronic lymphocytic leukemia. The CDR3 runs from the conserved cysteine through the conserved F or W. Each record gives: J gene, D gene, V gene, CDR3 protein. D genes are given only for firm matches.

J: TRBJ2-5
D: -
V: TRBV18
CDR3: CASSPHRVLRLNTRETQYF

J: TRBJ2-3
D: TRBD2
V: TRBV4-3
CDR3: CASSQNLLAGLTDTQYF

J: TRBJ2-3
D: TRBD2
V: TRBV7-2
CDR3: CASSLIGTNTDTQYF

J: TRBJ1-5
D: TRBD1
V: TRBV5-1
CDR3: CASSRGQGEQPQHF

J: TRBJ2-5
D: TRBD1
V: TRBV7-9
CDR3: CASSSIGTGQETQYF

J: TRBJ2-3
D: -
V: TRBV6-1
CDR3: CASSGPGALADTQYF

J: TRBJ2-1
D: TRBD2
V: TRBV5-1
CDR3: CASSADLLAGAYEQFF

J: TRBJ2-2
D: TRBD1
V: TRBV27
CDR3: CASSSPGQGRGGELFF

J: TRBJ2-1
D: TRBD2
V: TRBV4-2
CDR3: CASSSPGRSGMDEQFF

J: TRBJ1-2
D: -
V: TRBV18
CDR3: CASSFDRDYGYTF

J: TRBJ2-1
D: TRBD2
V: TRBV5-1
CDR3: CASSLVSGSPHNEQFF

J: TRBJ2-7
D: -
V: TRBV6-5
CDR3: CASSSESLGSYEQYF

J: TRBJ1-5
D: TRBD1
V: TRBV13
CDR3: CASSTQGAGQPQHF

J: TRBJ2-7
D: -
V: TRBV2
CDR3: CASSVSGAFYEQYF

J: TRBJ2-2
D: -
V: TRBV5-1
CDR3: CASSLEPMGVNTGELFF

J: TRBJ2-1
D: -
V: TRBV7-6
CDR3: CASSLGHEQFF

J: TRBJ2-7
D: -
V: TRBV5-1
CDR3: CASRNGQLYEQYF

J: TRBJ2-7
D: -
V: TRBV27
CDR3: CASSPLVYRAYEQYF

J: TRBJ2-2
D: -
V: TRBV7-8
CDR3: CASSLWTGELFF

J: TRBJ1-1
D: -
V: TRBV29-1
CDR3: CSVDRGRATEAFF

J: TRBJ1-4
D: TRBD1
V: TRBV4-1
CDR3: CASSQGTGNEKLFF

J: TRBJ1-2
D: -
V: TRBV29-1
CDR3: CSVERPRTVNYGYTF

J: TRBJ2-7
D: TRBD2
V: TRBV9
CDR3: CASSTGSGGGYEQYF

J: TRBJ2-3
D: -
V: TRBV9
CDR3: CASSVGPLDTQYF

J: TRBJ1-1
D: -
V: TRBV19
CDR3: CASSIGLRNTEAFF

J: TRBJ2-2
D: TRBD2
V: TRBV6-5
CDR3: CAIRAGGPGTGELFF

J: TRBJ2-6
D: -
V: TRBV5-1
CDR3: CASSFFGPSGANVLTF

J: TRBJ2-5
D: -
V: TRBV15
CDR3: CATSRGTKEGTQYF

J: TRBJ2-1
D: -
V: TRBV10-3
CDR3: CAIDFSGSGNEQFF

J: TRBJ2-5
D: TRBD2
V: TRBV27
CDR3: CASSIRPSLAGGSETQYF

J: TRBJ1-4
D: -
V: TRBV25-1
CDR3: CASSVWGVREKLFF

J: TRBJ2-5
D: TRBD2
V: TRBV5-1
CDR3: CASSATSTNQETQYF

J: TRBJ1-5
D: -
V: TRBV4-1
CDR3: CASSQDGGGQPQHF

J: TRBJ1-2
D: -
V: TRBV30
CDR3: CAWSQHRSGDGYTF

J: TRBJ2-7
D: -
V: TRBV7-3
CDR3: CASSLTPGANEQYF

J: TRBJ1-1
D: -
V: TRBV6-5
CDR3: CASSYSSPGVNTEAFF

J: TRBJ1-1
D: -
V: TRBV5-1
CDR3: CASSLAGTDGANTEAFF